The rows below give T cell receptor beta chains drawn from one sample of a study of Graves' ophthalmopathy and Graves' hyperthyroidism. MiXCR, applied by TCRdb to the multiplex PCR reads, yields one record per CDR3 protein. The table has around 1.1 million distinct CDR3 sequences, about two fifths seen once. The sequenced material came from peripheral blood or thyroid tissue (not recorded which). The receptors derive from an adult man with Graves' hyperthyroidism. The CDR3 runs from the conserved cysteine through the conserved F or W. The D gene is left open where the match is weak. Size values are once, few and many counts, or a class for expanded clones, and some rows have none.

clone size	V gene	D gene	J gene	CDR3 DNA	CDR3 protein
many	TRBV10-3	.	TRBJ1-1	TGTGCCATCAGTGCAGGGGAGAGCACTGAAGCTTTCTTT	CAISAGESTEAFF
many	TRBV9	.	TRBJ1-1	TGTGCCAGCAGCCAAACGCAGGGAAACACTGAAGCTTTCTTT	CASSQTQGNTEAFF
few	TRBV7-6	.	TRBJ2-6	TGTGCCAGCAGCTCCGAAATATCTGGGGCCAACGTCCTGACTTTC	CASSSEISGANVLTF
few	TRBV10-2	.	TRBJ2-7	TGTGCCAGCAGTGAAGCGGAATACTTCTCCTACGAGCAGTACTTC	CASSEAEYFSYEQYF
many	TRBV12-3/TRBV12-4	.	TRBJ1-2	TGTGCCAGCAGAACCCCGGGGGGCTATGGCTACACCTTC	CASRTPGGYGYTF
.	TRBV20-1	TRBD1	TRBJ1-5	TGCAGTGCCGGGACAGGGAGGCGCCAGCCCCAGCATTTT	CSAGTGRRQPQHF
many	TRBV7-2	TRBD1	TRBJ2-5	TGTGCCAGCAGCTTACCCGGGACAGGGGGTAACCAAGAGACCCAGTACTTC	CASSLPGTGGNQETQYF
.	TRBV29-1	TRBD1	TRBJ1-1	TGCAGCGTTGATAGCGGGACAGCGAACACTGAAGCTTTCTTT	CSVDSGTANTEAFF
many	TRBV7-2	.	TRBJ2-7	TGTGCCAGCAGCACTGCCCGGACTCCTTCCTACGAGCAGTACTTC	CASSTARTPSYEQYF
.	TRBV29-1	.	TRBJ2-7	TGCAGCTTCACAGGGAATAGGGCCGAGCAGTACTTC	CSFTGNRAEQYF
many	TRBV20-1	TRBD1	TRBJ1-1	TGCAGTGCTAGAGATCGGACAGGGGGTGGAATCGAAGCTTTCTTT	CSARDRTGGGIEAFF
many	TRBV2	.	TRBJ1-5	TGTGCCAGCAGTGATACGGGTTCTCAGCCCCAGCATTTT	CASSDTGSQPQHF
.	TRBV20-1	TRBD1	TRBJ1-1	TGCAGTGCTAGTCCCGGGACAGGGACGAACACTGAAGCTTTCTTT	CSASPGTGTNTEAFF
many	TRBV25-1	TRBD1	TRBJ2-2	TGTGCCAGCCGGAGGACAGGGGGCACCGGGGAGCTGTTTTTT	CASRRTGGTGELFF
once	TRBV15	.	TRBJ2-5	TGTGCCACCAGCAGACCGGGGTCCGGAGAGACCCAGTACTTC	CATSRPGSGETQYF